This record covers a single T cell receptor beta chain. Its specificity is not known. A multiplex PCR was run with 60 Vbeta primers and 13 Jbeta primers. In the study's own analysis: Some 11 million of the approximately 80 million unique TCR beta chains counted in a later analysis were shared. The protocol was immunoSEQ multiplex PCR, while the TCRdb copy is restricted to in-frame clones and leaves out a portion. The V and J calls and clone size were taken over from that table, and D and trimming were inferred from the DNA. The profile shows about 170,000 clones, 75% to 90% of them singletons. The data originate from a study of cytomegalovirus exposure and HLA in healthy donors. Study context: Researchers previously reported finding 100 million or so unique TCR beta sequences from approximately 200 million T cells. Whole-study results and caveats: An observed cluster of highly shared sequence variants was recorded as a likely sequencing artifact. Later work found most CMV-associated TCR beta chains apparently HLA-restricted.

V was shortened by 6 bases and J by 2 bases, with 15 bases between the two germline ends. The CDR3 contains 14 residues. Germline CDR1 reads SQVTM; CDR2 reads ANQGSEA. The V gene is TRBV29-1, the J gene TRBJ2-3, with TRBD1 as a possible D gene (6 bases). Sequences were obtained from PBMCs. The sequence was obtained from a male donor in good health and CMV-seronegative. CDR3 loop: CSVLGGSNTDTQYF. The CDR3 DNA sequence: TGCAGCGTCCTTGGGGGCAGCAACACAGATACGCAGTATTTT.